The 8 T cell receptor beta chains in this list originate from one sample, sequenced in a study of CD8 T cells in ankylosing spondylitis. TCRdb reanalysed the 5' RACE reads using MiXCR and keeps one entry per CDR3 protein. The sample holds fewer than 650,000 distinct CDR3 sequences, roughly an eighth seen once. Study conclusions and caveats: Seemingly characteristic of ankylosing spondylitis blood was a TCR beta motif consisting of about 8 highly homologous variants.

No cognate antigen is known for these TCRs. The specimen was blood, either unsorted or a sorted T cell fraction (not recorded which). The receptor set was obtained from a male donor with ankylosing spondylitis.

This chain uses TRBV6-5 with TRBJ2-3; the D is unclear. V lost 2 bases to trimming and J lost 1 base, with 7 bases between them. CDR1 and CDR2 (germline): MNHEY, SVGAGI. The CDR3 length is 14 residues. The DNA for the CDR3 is TGTGCCAGCAGTTACGATTGGGGCACAGATACGCAGTATTTT. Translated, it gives CASSYDWGTDTQYF.

The CDR3 reads CASRGYNQPQHF. DNA of the CDR3: TGTGCCAGCAGAGGTTACAATCAGCCCCAGCATTTT. This rearrangement joins TRBV6-1 to TRBJ1-5; D gene ambiguous. The CDR3 totals 12 residues. Germline assignment: CDR1 MNHNS and CDR2 SASEGT. V shed 6 bases and J shed 3 bases, with 6 bases lying between them.

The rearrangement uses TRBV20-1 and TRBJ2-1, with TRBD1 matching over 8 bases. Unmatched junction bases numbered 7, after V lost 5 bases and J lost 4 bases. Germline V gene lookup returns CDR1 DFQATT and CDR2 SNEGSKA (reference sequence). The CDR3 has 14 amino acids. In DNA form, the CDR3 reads TGCAGTGCTGAAGACAGGGGACAGTACAATGAGCAGTTCTTC. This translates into CSAEDRGQYNEQFF.

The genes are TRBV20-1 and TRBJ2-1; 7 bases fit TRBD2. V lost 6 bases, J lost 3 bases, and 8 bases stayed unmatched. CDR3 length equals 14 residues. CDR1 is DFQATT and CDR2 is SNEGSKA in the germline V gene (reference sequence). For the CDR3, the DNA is TGCAGTGCCCCGTGGCGGGAGTACTACAATGAGCAGTTCTTC. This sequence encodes CSAPWREYYNEQFF.

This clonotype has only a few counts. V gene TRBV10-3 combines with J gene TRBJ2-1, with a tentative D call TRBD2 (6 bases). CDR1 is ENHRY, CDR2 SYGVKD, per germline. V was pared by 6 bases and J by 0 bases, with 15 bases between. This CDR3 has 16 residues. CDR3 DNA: TGTGCCATCAGCCCCACCGGAGGGAGCTCCTACAATGAGCAGTTCTTC. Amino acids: CAISPTGGSSYNEQFF.

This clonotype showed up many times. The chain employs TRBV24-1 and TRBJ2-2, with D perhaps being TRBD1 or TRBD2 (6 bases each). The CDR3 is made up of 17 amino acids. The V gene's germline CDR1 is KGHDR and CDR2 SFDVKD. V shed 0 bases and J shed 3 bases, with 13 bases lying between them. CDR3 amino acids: CATSDLQSGADTGELFF. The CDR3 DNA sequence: TGTGCCACCAGTGATTTGCAGTCGGGGGCGGACACCGGGGAGCTGTTTTTT.

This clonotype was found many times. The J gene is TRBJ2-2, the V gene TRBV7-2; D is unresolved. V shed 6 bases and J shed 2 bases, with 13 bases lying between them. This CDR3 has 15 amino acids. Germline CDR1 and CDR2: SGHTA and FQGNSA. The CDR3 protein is CASSRWAINTGELFF. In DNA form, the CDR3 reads TGTGCCAGCAGTCGTTGGGCTATAAACACCGGGGAGCTGTTTTTT.

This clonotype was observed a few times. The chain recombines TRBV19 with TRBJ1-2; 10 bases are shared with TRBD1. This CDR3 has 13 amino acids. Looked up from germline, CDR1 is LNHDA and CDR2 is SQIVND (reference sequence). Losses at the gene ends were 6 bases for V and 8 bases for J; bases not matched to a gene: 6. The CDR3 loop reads CASRTGTGVGYTF. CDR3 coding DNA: TGTGCCAGTAGGACCGGGACAGGGGTCGGCTACACCTTC.